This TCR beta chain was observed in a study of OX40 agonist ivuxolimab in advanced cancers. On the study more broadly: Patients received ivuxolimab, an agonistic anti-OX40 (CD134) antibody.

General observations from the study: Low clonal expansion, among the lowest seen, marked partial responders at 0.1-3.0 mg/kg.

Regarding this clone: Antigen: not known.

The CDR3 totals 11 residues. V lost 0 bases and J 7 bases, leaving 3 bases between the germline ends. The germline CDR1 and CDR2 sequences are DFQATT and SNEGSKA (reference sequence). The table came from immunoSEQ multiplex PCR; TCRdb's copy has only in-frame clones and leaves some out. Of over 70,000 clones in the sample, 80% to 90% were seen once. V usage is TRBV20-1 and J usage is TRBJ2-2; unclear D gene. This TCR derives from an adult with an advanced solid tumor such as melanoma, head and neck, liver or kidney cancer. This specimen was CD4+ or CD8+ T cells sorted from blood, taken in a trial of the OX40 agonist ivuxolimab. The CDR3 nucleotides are TGCAGTGCTAGAGAAGACGGGGAGCTGTTTTTT. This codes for CSAREDGELFF.